Below are 18 T cell receptor beta chains sequenced from a single sample in a study of cytomegalovirus exposure and HLA in healthy donors. The protocol was immunoSEQ multiplex PCR, while the TCRdb copy is restricted to in-frame clones and leaves out a portion. This table holds 150,000 to 200,000 clones, roughly nine tenths found once. The sequencing sample was made of PBMCs. These receptors originate from a young man in good health and CMV-seropositive.

This clone appeared a single time. The chain links TRBV7-3 to TRBJ2-1, with 8 bases fitting TRBD2. With 2 bases clipped from V and 10 bases from J, the junction kept 1 base outside the gene matches. CDR3 length equals 12 residues. Germline V gives CDR1 SGHTA, CDR2 FQGTGA. CDR3 nucleotides: TGTGCCAGCAGCTTAGGGACTAGAGAGCAGTTCTTC. This codes for CASSLGTREQFF. The full variable domain, completed using reference TRBV7-3 and TRBJ2-1, is GAGVSQTPSNKVTEKGKYVELRCDPISGHTALYWYRQSLGQGPEFLIYFQGTGAADDSGLPNDRFFAVRPEGSVSTLKIQRTERGDSAVYLCASSLGTREQFFGPGTRLTVL.

The chain combines TRBV7-2 with TRBJ2-5, with TRBD2 matching over 7 bases. CDR3 length: 14 residues. V shed 1 base and J 4 bases; nucleotides not matched to a gene: 3. Germline lookup yields CDR1 SGHTA and CDR2 FQGNSA. The CDR3 loop reads CASSLGAGVETQYF. The DNA for the CDR3 is TGTGCCAGCAGCTTAGGGGCGGGAGTAGAGACCCAGTACTTC.

The chain couples TRBV30 to TRBJ1-1, with D hard to call. Germline CDR1 GTSNPN, CDR2 SVGIG (reference sequence). V was cut by 4 bases and J by 11 bases, with 14 bases left in between. The CDR3 has 11 amino acids. CDR3 amino acids: CAWKPTIAAFF. DNA of the CDR3: TGTGCCTGGAAACCGACCATAGCGGCTTTCTTT.

The chain joins TRBV28 to TRBJ2-7, with D unclear. The CDR3 extends over 11 amino acids. The germline V gene has CDR1 MDHEN and CDR2 SYDVKM. V dropped 6 bases and J dropped 6 bases, with 9 bases sitting between them. CDR3 coding DNA: TGTGCCAGCAGCTTCGGGTTCGAGCAGTACTTC. It translates to CASSFGFEQYF.

The CDR3 DNA sequence: TGTGCCAGCAGCTTAATGACAGGGTCGGTCACCGGGGAGCTGTTTTTT. Translated, it gives CASSLMTGSVTGELFF. The chain couples TRBV7-6 to TRBJ2-2; 7 bases fit TRBD1. Germline trimming cut 2 bases from V and 4 bases from J; bases unmatched to any gene: 7. The CDR3 loop spans 16 amino acids. The germline CDR1 and CDR2 sequences are SGHVS and FNYEAQ.

The gene calls are TRBV4-3 and TRBJ2-1, with 8 bases that match TRBD2. The CDR3 is 18 amino acids. V lost 1 base to trimming and J lost 3 bases; unmatched junction nucleotides: 11. Per germline, CDR1 LGHNA and CDR2 YSLEER. The CDR3 loop is CASSQVAPGTSNYNEQFF. The CDR3 nucleotides are TGCGCCAGCAGCCAAGTGGCCCCCGGGACTAGTAACTACAATGAGCAGTTCTTC.

Here the CDR3 reads CASSPFGGQAYNEQFF. DNA for the CDR3: TGTGCCAGCAGCCCATTCGGTGGCCAGGCCTACAATGAGCAGTTCTTC. The rearrangement uses TRBV7-8 and TRBJ2-1; D uncertain. The CDR3 extends over 16 amino acids. CDR1 SGHVS and CDR2 FQNEAQ come from the germline V gene. Trimming removed 5 bases at V and 2 bases at J, with 16 bases between.

This rearrangement joins TRBV28 to TRBJ1-2; D not certain. Germline-derived CDR1 and CDR2 are MDHEN and SYDVKM. The CDR3 covers 12 residues. V shed 1 base and J shed 6 bases, with 6 bases lying between them. CDR3 nucleotides: TGTGCCAGCAGTTTATCCTCAGATGGCTACACCTTC. Protein: CASSLSSDGYTF.

The rearrangement uses TRBV9 and TRBJ1-1, with D possibly TRBD1 on 5 matching bases. The V end was cut by 4 bases, the J end by 6 bases, with 13 bases between. CDR1 and CDR2 from the germline V gene are SGDLS and YYNGEE. The CDR3 consists of 13 residues. DNA of the CDR3: TGTGCCAGCAGCCCAGTGGGGGGGGCTGAAGCTTTCTTT. Translated: CASSPVGGAEAFF.

V gene TRBV4-3 combines with J gene TRBJ1-4; the match to TRBD1 covers 7 bases. The germline V gene has CDR1 LGHNA and CDR2 YSLEER. There are 17 residues in the CDR3. Germline trimming cut 3 bases from V and 0 bases from J; bases unmatched to any gene: 7. The CDR3 coding sequence is TGCGCCAGCAGCCATCGTAGGACAGGCGCAACTAATGAAAAACTGTTTTTT. It codes for CASSHRRTGATNEKLFF.

This chain connects TRBV5-1 to TRBJ2-7; the D gene is possibly TRBD1 (6 bases). CDR1 is SGHRS, CDR2 YFSETQ, per germline. The CDR3 consists of 15 residues. V was clipped by 1 base and J by 2 bases, with 13 bases between them. As DNA, the CDR3 is TGCGCCAGCAGCTTGTATTGGGACAACACCTACGAGCAGTACTTC. Its translation is CASSLYWDNTYEQYF.

V usage is TRBV5-1 and J usage is TRBJ2-1; 7 positions match TRBD1. The CDR3 totals 16 residues. The V segment lost 4 bases and the J segment 4 bases; nucleotides outside the gene matches: 11. Germline CDR1 SGHRS, CDR2 YFSETQ. The CDR3 nucleotides read TGCGCCAGCAGCCCGGCCTACGGCAGGGGGTACAATGAGCAGTTCTTC. Protein product: CASSPAYGRGYNEQFF.

The V and J genes are TRBV19 and TRBJ2-7; 7 nucleotides align to TRBD1. Germline CDR1 and CDR2: LNHDA and SQIVND (reference sequence). The CDR3 has 14 amino acids. Germline trimming cut 6 bases from V and 0 bases from J; bases unmatched to any gene: 5. CDR3 DNA sequence: TGTGCCAGTAGCCTGGGACAGAGCTCCTACGAGCAGTACTTC. It yields the protein CASSLGQSSYEQYF.

The CDR3 loop reads CAISPAGPTTDEQFF. The CDR3 DNA reads TGTGCCATCAGTCCAGCGGGTCCAACTACCGATGAGCAGTTCTTC. V and J are TRBV10-3 and TRBJ2-1, with D possibly TRBD2 on 6 matching bases. This CDR3 has 15 residues. V shed 5 bases and J shed 8 bases, with 19 bases lying between them. Germline V CDR1 and CDR2: ENHRY, SYGVKD.

The J gene is TRBJ1-3, the V gene TRBV4-1, with 7 bases fitting TRBD1. CDR1 MGHRA and CDR2 YSYEKL come from the germline V gene. The CDR3 length is 15 residues. The V gene end was trimmed by 4 bases and the J gene end by 2 bases; junction bases not matched to a gene: 5. The CDR3 region has the DNA TGCGCCAGCAGCCCTTCAGGGGGAGCTGGAAACACCATATATTTT. Its translation: CASSPSGGAGNTIYF.

The chain recombines TRBV7-9 with TRBJ1-1, with TRBD1 as a possible D gene (6 bases). Germline V gene lookup returns CDR1 SEHNR and CDR2 FQNEAQ (reference sequence). This CDR3 has 12 residues. The germline V and J ends were trimmed by 3 bases and 8 bases, with 10 bases remaining between them. CDR3 bases: TGTGCCAGCAGCTTTGAAGACAGGGAAGCTTTCTTT. It yields the protein CASSFEDREAFF.

The V and J genes are TRBV5-4 and TRBJ2-7, with 9 bases lining up with TRBD2. V lost 6 bases, J lost 0 bases, and 4 bases stayed unmatched. This CDR3 has 14 residues. Germline lookup yields CDR1 SGHNT and CDR2 YYREEE (reference sequence). CDR3 region: CASTIAGASYEQYF. CDR3 in DNA: TGTGCCAGCACCATAGCGGGGGCCTCCTACGAGCAGTACTTC.

V usage is TRBV5-4 and J usage is TRBJ2-7; 7 nucleotides match TRBD1. The CDR3 consists of 12 residues. Unmatched junction bases numbered 4, after V lost 4 bases and J lost 6 bases. Germline V gene sequence: CDR1 SGHNT, CDR2 YYREEE (reference sequence). This chain's CDR3 is CASSVDRVEQYF. CDR3 sequence (DNA): TGTGCCAGCAGCGTAGACAGGGTCGAGCAGTACTTC.